This record concerns one T cell receptor beta chain sequence. MiXCR, run by TCRdb on the PCR reads, gives a single entry per CDR3 protein. The sample contains 400,000 to 600,000 distinct CDR3 sequences, over 20% of which appear only once. This entry belongs to a study of molecular identifiers for immune sequencing clone quantification. V was trimmed by 0 bases and J by 1 base, leaving 12 bases between them. The V gene's germline CDR1 is DFQATT and CDR2 SNEGSKA (reference sequence). This CDR3 has 15 amino acids. The sequenced sample was naive CD8+ T cells from blood, with Jurkat cell RNA spiked in. Regarding subset: FACS-sorted CD8+CD4-CCR7+CD45RA+ naive T cells. V usage is TRBV20-1 and J usage is TRBJ1-2, with TRBD1 as a possible D gene (5 bases). The TCR sequence derives from a human donor in good health. Some libraries in this study had Jurkat cell RNA spiked in. The CDR3 reads CSARDKAGYNYGYTF. The CDR3 coding sequence is TGCAGTGCTAGAGATAAGGCAGGGTATAACTATGGCTACACCTTC.